Shown below are 9 T cell receptor beta chains from a single sample sequenced in a study of CD8+ T cells in alopecia areata (dated by TCRdb to 2017 to 2018). The library was made by the immunoSEQ multiplex PCR assay. To provide template for TCR sequencing, every sample had RNA extracted and reverse transcribed into cDNA. The table was pulled from immuneACCESS by TCRdb, which kept in-frame rearrangements only. Such tables lose some clones; where checked, under half of the loss comes from unresolved V genes, and the rest has no known cause. The sample records around 100,000 clones, none occurring a single time. The ten top clones hold about 20% of the sample. Sequencing was done on a sample of lesional skin. The receptors stem from a C3H/HeJ mouse with alopecia areata. For this strain, the MHC haplotype is H2-k.

Details on this clone: Mouse names are used for the genes. The read ends 4 residues shy of where the CDR3 ends; the end is completed using the germline J gene. The chain recombines TRBV13-3 with TRBJ2-4; D may be TRBD2 (6 bases). This CDR3 contains 15 residues. Germline V gives CDR1 NNHDY, CDR2 SYVADS. V lost 1 base, J lost 2 bases, and 11 bases lay in between. Partial CDR3 DNA: TGTGCCAGCAGTGATCCAACTGGGAATCAAAAC. Translated, it gives CASSDPTGNQN. The complete CDR3 sequence is CASSDPTGNQNTLYF. The full variable domain, its missing parts supplied by reference TRBV13-3 and TRBJ2-4, is EAAVTQSPRSKVAVTGGKVTLSCHQTNNHDYMYWYRQDTGHGLRLIHYSYVADSTEKGDIPDGYKASRPSQENFSLILELASLSQTAVYFCASSDPTGNQNTLYFGAGTRLSVL.

This clone was detected only a few times. The gene names here belong to mouse. The read ends 4 residues early relative to the CDR3; the germline J gene fills the gap. V is TRBV13-3 and J is TRBJ2-7; weak D call: TRBD2 (6 bases). V lost 1 base and J 3 bases, leaving 8 bases between the germline ends. Germline-derived CDR1 and CDR2 are NNHDY and SYVADS. This CDR3 is 13 amino acids long. CDR3 DNA (partial): TGTGCCAGCAGTGATCTACTGGGCTAT. As protein: CASSDLLGY. The CDR3 in its entirety is CASSDLLGYEQYF.

In regard to this clone: All gene names here are mouse names. Coverage ceases 4 residues before the CDR3 finishes, and the germline J gene fills in the end. V usage is TRBV13-2 and J usage is TRBJ1-1, with 9 bases identical to TRBD1. The CDR3 runs to 13 residues. Germline loops: CDR1 NNHNN, CDR2 SYGAGS (reference sequence). The CDR3 bases that were read are TGTGCCAGCGGTGAACAGGGGGCGGCA. As protein: CASGEQGAA. The CDR3 in its entirety is CASGEQGAAEVFF.

Ten or more counts support this clone. The germline and genes are mouse ones. Coverage ceases 4 residues before the CDR3 finishes, and the germline J gene fills in the end. The chain employs TRBV13-3 and TRBJ2-2; D gene uncertain. Trimming cost V 5 bases and J 5 bases, with 10 bases left between them. This CDR3 contains 13 residues. Germline-derived CDR1 and CDR2 are NNHDY and SYVADS. Partial CDR3 DNA: TGTGCCAGCAGCCCCCCCCAGACCGGG. It yields the protein CASSPPQTG. The whole CDR3 is CASSPPQTGQLYF.

In the case of this clone: The gene names given are mouse names. The CDR3 is cut off 4 residues early in the read; its end comes from the germline J gene. This chain uses TRBV13-3 with TRBJ2-4, with TRBD1 matching over 10 bases. The CDR3 consists of 15 residues. From germline, CDR1 is NNHDY and CDR2 SYVADS. The CDR3 loop is CASSDVGQGRNTLYF. The DNA read from the CDR3 is TGTGCCAGCAGTGATGTGGGACAGGGGAGGAAC.

This clone was seen more than once but under ten times. These gene names are mouse names. The read comes to an end 4 residues before the CDR3 does, leaving the germline J gene to fill in the end. V is TRBV19 and J is TRBJ2-7; 7 bases are shared with TRBD1. With V trimmed by 5 bases and J by 0 bases, 2 bases remained unmatched. The germline CDR1 and CDR2 sequences are FNHDT and SITEND (reference sequence). The CDR3 loop spans 13 amino acids. The chain's CDR3 is CASSDRDSYEQYF. CDR3 bases read: TGTGCCAGCAGCGACAGGGACTCCTAT.

For this clone: Mouse germline and gene names are used. The CDR3 end lies 4 residues beyond the end of the read and is filled in from the germline J gene. The rearrangement joins TRBV1 to TRBJ2-7; 10 bases align to TRBD2. This CDR3 has 15 residues. From germline, CDR1 is NSQYPW and CDR2 LRSPGD (reference sequence). The CDR3 sequence: CTCSVDWGARDEQYF. The DNA read from the CDR3 is TGCACCTGCAGTGTCGACTGGGGGGCGAGGGAT.

Concerning this clone: Gene names and germline refer to mouse. CDR3 DNA, as far as it was read: TGTGCCAGCACCGAGGGACTGGACTAT. This codes for CASTEGLDY. The CDR3 reads in full as CASTEGLDYEQYF. The chain recombines TRBV19 with TRBJ2-7, with TRBD2 matching 8 bases. The CDR3 end is not reached by the read, which stops 4 residues before it; the germline J gene fills it in. The ends lost 6 bases at V and 3 bases at J; junction bases unmatched: 5. The CDR3 is made up of 13 amino acids. Germline CDR1 reads FNHDT; CDR2 reads SITEND (reference sequence).

Note on this clone: Mouse gene names and germline throughout. The read gets to within 4 residues of the CDR3 end, and the germline J gene fills in the rest. V is TRBV19 and J is TRBJ2-5, with TRBD1 identical over 7 bases. The CDR3 runs to 11 residues. CDR1 is FNHDT and CDR2 is SITEND in the germline V gene (reference sequence). CDR3 in amino acids: CASNRGDTQYF. Partial CDR3 DNA: TGTGCCAGCAACAGGGGAGAC.